A single T cell receptor beta chain is shown here with its context. This clone was observed a few times. The specificity of this receptor is unknown. The input lacks base qualities; no much larger clone sits a single base away. To sequence the TCRbeta CDR3 region, genomic DNA was isolated from the sorted cells. The immunoSEQ Assay was used to sequence the TCRbeta CDR3 regions. What TCRdb holds here is the immuneACCESS table cut down to in-frame rearrangements. Part of the clones is not present; checked against another copy, under half of the missing clones reflect an unresolved V gene, and the others are unexplained. Counted in this sample were 70,000 to 80,000 clones; approximately 93% of them appeared once. Roughly 6.7% of the sample goes to the ten largest clones. The sample is drawn from a study of OX40 agonist ivuxolimab in advanced cancers. About the investigation overall: Ivuxolimab was an agonistic, fully human IgG2 monoclonal antibody directed against OX40 (CD134), a costimulatory receptor. Partial responses occurred in three dose-escalation patients, of whom one had hepatocellular carcinoma and two had cutaneous melanoma. Patients were allowed to have had prior anti-PD-1, anti-PD-L1 or anti-CTLA-4 therapy, and more than 30% of the dose-escalation patients had previously received checkpoint inhibitors. The monotherapy dose-escalation portion (N of about 47 patients) of the phase I ivuxolimab trial is reported in the paper. Of the approximately 50 dose-escalation patients, hepatocellular carcinoma was present in around 19, melanoma in some 15, renal cell carcinoma in 9 and head and neck cancer in 9. Intravenous ivuxolimab was administered to patients every 2 weeks at six dose levels: 0.01, 0.1, 0.3, 1.5, 3 and 10 mg/kg. In the dose-escalation cohort, roughly 82% of patients were male, and the mean age was 60 years with a range of about 23 to 79. Peripheral TCRbeta sequencing aimed to test whether ivuxolimab altered TCR sequence diversity and caused clonal T-cell expansion. The paper's findings and limits, for the study overall: After ivuxolimab, more expanded clones were found on average in CD8+ T cells than in CD4+ T cells. Low levels of normalized T-cell clonal expansion were also seen in some nonresponding patients. Which antigens the clonally expanded peripheral T cells were specific for was not determined. In the 0.1-3.0 mg/kg groups, partial responders had among the lowest normalized peripheral clonal expansion, particularly in CD8+ T cells. At doses from 0.1 to 3.0 mg/kg, clonal expansion was seen in both CD4+ and CD8+ blood T cells between baseline and week 6.

CDR1 and CDR2 were assigned from the germline V gene as SGHTA and FQGNSA. The V and J ends are trimmed by 2 bases and 5 bases, leaving 7 bases between them. Including cysteine and phenylalanine, the CDR3 has 12 amino acids. Left in the record is the CDR3 DNA by itself, 36 bases read in frame from the first base. The trial excluded patients who had a history of autoimmune disease or who were on systemic immunosuppression. In every dose cohort, peripheral blood was drawn for TCR sequencing at baseline, cycle 4 day 1, and cycle 7 day 1. Samples came from an open-label, multicenter, first-in-human phase I dose-escalation trial of ivuxolimab. The trial enrolled adults with locally advanced or metastatic head and neck squamous cell, hepatocellular, melanoma or renal cell carcinoma. Before TCR sequencing, CD4+ and CD8+ T cells were separately sorted from peripheral blood.

The rearrangement combines TRBV7-2 with TRBJ2-7; a tentative D match to TRBD1 spans 5 bases. The specimen was CD4+ or CD8+ T cells sorted from blood, collected in a trial of the OX40 agonist ivuxolimab. This TCR was recovered from an adult with an advanced solid tumor such as melanoma, head and neck, liver or kidney cancer. CDR3 loop: CASSLQGHEQYF. DNA sequence: TGTGCCAGCAGCTTACAGGGCCACGAGCAGTACTTC.